Listed below are T cell receptor beta chains from one sample, sequenced in a study of cytomegalovirus exposure and HLA in healthy donors. The method was immunoSEQ multiplex PCR; TCRdb's version includes in-frame clones alone and lacks a portion of them. The data contain about 160,000 clones, approximately 77% of them singletons. Sequenced material: PBMCs. The receptors were sampled from a man aged 25-40 years in good health and CMV-seropositive. The CDR3 runs from the conserved cysteine through the conserved F or W. D genes are given only for firm matches. Where a row states a size, it is once, few, many or the class of an expanded clone; other rows omit it.

CDR3aa: CATSRSPGQGSFYGYTF
CDR3nt: TGTGCCACCAGCAGATCACCGGGACAGGGATCTTTCTATGGCTACACCTTC
d_gene: TRBD1
v_gene: TRBV15
abundance: -
j_gene: TRBJ1-2

CDR3aa: CASSHPLRDRLYEQYF
CDR3nt: TGCGCCAGCAGCCATCCCCTCCGGGACAGATTATACGAGCAGTACTTC
d_gene: TRBD1
v_gene: TRBV4-1
abundance: -
j_gene: TRBJ2-7

CDR3aa: CASSRGRYEQYF
CDR3nt: TGTGCCAGCAGCCGGGGAAGGTACGAGCAGTACTTC
d_gene: -
v_gene: TRBV25-1
abundance: -
j_gene: TRBJ2-7

CDR3aa: CASSFSSGGLSYEQYF
CDR3nt: TGTGCCAGCAGCTTTTCCAGCGGGGGATTAAGCTACGAGCAGTACTTC
d_gene: TRBD2
v_gene: TRBV5-4
abundance: -
j_gene: TRBJ2-7

CDR3aa: CASSRLLAGGNEQYF
CDR3nt: TGCGCCAGCAGCCGATTACTAGCGGGGGGAAACGAGCAGTACTTC
d_gene: TRBD2
v_gene: TRBV4-1
abundance: -
j_gene: TRBJ2-7

CDR3aa: CASSVTGLDEKLFF
CDR3nt: TGTGCCAGCAGCGTGACAGGGTTGGATGAAAAACTGTTTTTT
d_gene: TRBD1
v_gene: TRBV9
abundance: -
j_gene: TRBJ1-4

CDR3aa: CASSSGQGVNQPQHF
CDR3nt: TGTGCCAGCAGTTCGGGACAGGGGGTCAATCAGCCCCAGCATTTT
d_gene: TRBD1
v_gene: TRBV28
abundance: -
j_gene: TRBJ1-5

CDR3aa: CASSRTGWAEAFF
CDR3nt: TGTGCCAGCAGTCGGACAGGGTGGGCTGAAGCTTTCTTT
d_gene: TRBD1
v_gene: TRBV9
abundance: -
j_gene: TRBJ1-1

CDR3aa: CASSFGERGPLNTEAFF
CDR3nt: TGTGCCAGCAGCTTTGGGGAGCGGGGGCCGTTAAACACTGAAGCTTTCTTT
d_gene: -
v_gene: TRBV7-9
abundance: -
j_gene: TRBJ1-1

CDR3aa: CASKGLAANTGELFF
CDR3nt: TGTGCCAGTAAAGGACTAGCGGCGAACACCGGGGAGCTGTTTTTT
d_gene: TRBD2
v_gene: TRBV6-1
abundance: -
j_gene: TRBJ2-2

CDR3aa: CASSLRQGGGNTIYF
CDR3nt: TGTGCCAGCAGCTTGCGGCAGGGAGGAGGAAACACCATATATTTT
d_gene: -
v_gene: TRBV5-4
abundance: -
j_gene: TRBJ1-3

CDR3aa: CASSLSIRGPGNTIYF
CDR3nt: TGTGCCAGCAGTTTATCGATAAGGGGGCCTGGAAACACCATATATTTT
d_gene: TRBD1
v_gene: TRBV27
abundance: -
j_gene: TRBJ1-3

CDR3aa: CASNGLAGLGETQYF
CDR3nt: TGTGCCAGCAATGGACTAGCGGGGCTCGGAGAGACCCAGTACTTC
d_gene: TRBD2
v_gene: TRBV2
abundance: once
j_gene: TRBJ2-5

CDR3aa: CASRSTQNTEAFF
CDR3nt: TGTGCCAGCAGATCGACACAGAACACTGAAGCTTTCTTT
d_gene: -
v_gene: TRBV28
abundance: -
j_gene: TRBJ1-1

CDR3aa: CASSLRLRGSSYNEQFF
CDR3nt: TGTGCCAGCAGCTTAAGGCTCCGGGGGAGCTCCTACAATGAGCAGTTCTTC
d_gene: -
v_gene: TRBV7-8
abundance: -
j_gene: TRBJ2-1

CDR3aa: CASSLAGRGTDTQYF
CDR3nt: TGCGCCAGCAGCTTGGCAGGCAGGGGGACAGATACGCAGTATTTT
d_gene: TRBD1
v_gene: TRBV5-1
abundance: -
j_gene: TRBJ2-3

CDR3aa: CASSYGGGSYEQYF
CDR3nt: TGTGCCAGCAGTTACGGGGGGGGCTCCTACGAGCAGTACTTC
d_gene: TRBD2
v_gene: TRBV6-5
abundance: once
j_gene: TRBJ2-7

CDR3aa: CASSLEPLEGDTQYF
CDR3nt: TGTGCCAGCAGCTTGGAACCCTTAGAGGGAGATACGCAGTATTTT
d_gene: -
v_gene: TRBV5-4
abundance: -
j_gene: TRBJ2-3

CDR3aa: CASRPGRGVGEQYF
CDR3nt: TGCGCCAGCCGCCCGGGCAGGGGAGTAGGCGAGCAGTACTTC
d_gene: -
v_gene: TRBV4-1
abundance: -
j_gene: TRBJ2-7

CDR3aa: CASSELRDNSPLHF
CDR3nt: TGTGCCAGCAGTGAATTACGGGATAATTCACCCCTCCACTTT
d_gene: -
v_gene: TRBV2
abundance: -
j_gene: TRBJ1-6

CDR3aa: CASSEYMGHTNTEAFF
CDR3nt: TGTGCCAGCAGTGAATACATGGGACACACGAACACTGAAGCTTTCTTT
d_gene: -
v_gene: TRBV6-1
abundance: -
j_gene: TRBJ1-1

CDR3aa: CASSYRRGEGNIQYF
CDR3nt: TGCGCCAGCAGCTACAGGCGGGGGGAGGGAAACATTCAGTACTTC
d_gene: TRBD2
v_gene: TRBV5-1
abundance: -
j_gene: TRBJ2-4

CDR3aa: CAISGGDRADNEQFF
CDR3nt: TGTGCCATCAGTGGGGGGGACAGGGCGGACAATGAGCAGTTCTTC
d_gene: TRBD1
v_gene: TRBV10-3
abundance: many
j_gene: TRBJ2-1

CDR3aa: CAINTSGGTYEQYF
CDR3nt: TGTGCCATCAATACTAGCGGGGGAACCTACGAGCAGTACTTC
d_gene: TRBD2
v_gene: TRBV10-3
abundance: -
j_gene: TRBJ2-7

CDR3aa: CASSVRDSDQETQYF
CDR3nt: TGTGCCAGTAGCGTCCGGGACTCGGATCAAGAGACCCAGTACTTC
d_gene: -
v_gene: TRBV19
abundance: -
j_gene: TRBJ2-5

CDR3aa: CASSLGGTADSYEQYF
CDR3nt: TGTGCCAGCAGCTTAGGGGGGACAGCTGATTCTTACGAGCAGTACTTC
d_gene: TRBD1
v_gene: TRBV7-9
abundance: -
j_gene: TRBJ2-7

CDR3aa: CSVEPSGGTSVRTQYF
CDR3nt: TGCAGCGTTGAGCCTAGCGGGGGGACTTCCGTTAGAACCCAGTACTTC
d_gene: TRBD2
v_gene: TRBV29-1
abundance: few
j_gene: TRBJ2-5

CDR3aa: CASSPTPGVGETQYF
CDR3nt: TGTGCCAGCAGCCCTACGCCAGGTGTTGGAGAGACCCAGTACTTC
d_gene: -
v_gene: TRBV14
abundance: few
j_gene: TRBJ2-5

CDR3aa: CASSQWTSVETQYF
CDR3nt: TGCGCCAGCAGCCAGTGGACTAGCGTTGAGACCCAGTACTTC
d_gene: TRBD2
v_gene: TRBV4-3
abundance: -
j_gene: TRBJ2-5

CDR3aa: CASSMTGQGSSYEQYF
CDR3nt: TGTGCCAGTAGCATGACTGGGCAGGGCAGCTCCTACGAGCAGTACTTC
d_gene: -
v_gene: TRBV19
abundance: -
j_gene: TRBJ2-7

CDR3aa: CASSSFLTLEDEQFF
CDR3nt: TGTGCCAGCAGTTCGTTTTTAACTCTCGAGGATGAGCAGTTCTTC
d_gene: -
v_gene: TRBV28
abundance: -
j_gene: TRBJ2-1

CDR3aa: CASSGDGFVATGELFF
CDR3nt: TGTGCCAGCAGTGGTGACGGGTTTGTGGCCACCGGGGAGCTGTTTTTT
d_gene: -
v_gene: TRBV2
abundance: -
j_gene: TRBJ2-2

CDR3aa: CASSSQPGQGKGGYTF
CDR3nt: TGTGCCAGCAGCTCGCAACCGGGACAGGGAAAGGGTGGCTACACCTTC
d_gene: TRBD1
v_gene: TRBV7-6
abundance: -
j_gene: TRBJ1-2

CDR3aa: CASRRGQGKNYNEQFF
CDR3nt: TGTGCCAGCAGAAGGGGACAGGGGAAAAACTACAATGAGCAGTTCTTC
d_gene: TRBD1
v_gene: TRBV11-2
abundance: -
j_gene: TRBJ2-1

CDR3aa: CASSEQSGGASYNEQFF
CDR3nt: TGTGCCAGTAGTGAACAGAGCGGGGGGGCCTCCTACAATGAGCAGTTCTTC
d_gene: TRBD2
v_gene: TRBV19
abundance: -
j_gene: TRBJ2-1

CDR3aa: CASSAYPLDYEQYF
CDR3nt: TGTGCCAGCAGCGCCTACCCCCTAGACTACGAGCAGTACTTC
d_gene: -
v_gene: TRBV5-5
abundance: -
j_gene: TRBJ2-7

CDR3aa: CASSVRLTSSYEQYF
CDR3nt: TGCGCCAGCAGTGTAAGACTGACGAGCTCCTACGAGCAGTACTTC
d_gene: -
v_gene: TRBV10-1
abundance: -
j_gene: TRBJ2-7

CDR3aa: CATSRDSFTLNYGYTF
CDR3nt: TGTGCCACCAGCAGAGATAGCTTCACGTTAAACTATGGCTACACCTTC
d_gene: -
v_gene: TRBV15
abundance: few
j_gene: TRBJ1-2

CDR3aa: CASSLGGAGEAFF
CDR3nt: TGTGCCAGCAGCTTAGGGGGAGCAGGTGAAGCTTTCTTT
d_gene: -
v_gene: TRBV7-8
abundance: few
j_gene: TRBJ1-1

CDR3aa: CASSTGQGDETQYF
CDR3nt: TGTGCCAGCAGCACTGGACAGGGGGATGAGACCCAGTACTTC
d_gene: TRBD1
v_gene: TRBV7-7
abundance: -
j_gene: TRBJ2-5

CDR3aa: CASSRTEYNSPLHF
CDR3nt: TGTGCCAGCAGTAGGACAGAGTATAATTCACCCCTCCACTTT
d_gene: -
v_gene: TRBV28
abundance: once
j_gene: TRBJ1-6

CDR3aa: CASSQPTSGGHPGELFF
CDR3nt: TGCGCCAGCAGCCAACCGACTAGCGGGGGGCATCCCGGGGAGCTGTTTTTT
d_gene: TRBD2
v_gene: TRBV4-1
abundance: -
j_gene: TRBJ2-2

CDR3aa: CASSEGLAGGLNTQYF
CDR3nt: TGTGCCAGCAGTGAAGGACTAGCGGGGGGGTTAAATACGCAGTATTTT
d_gene: TRBD2
v_gene: TRBV6-1
abundance: once
j_gene: TRBJ2-3

CDR3aa: CASSLGRGGSYEQYF
CDR3nt: TGTGCCAGCAGCTTAGGACGGGGGGGGTCCTACGAGCAGTACTTC
d_gene: TRBD2
v_gene: TRBV7-7
abundance: -
j_gene: TRBJ2-7

CDR3aa: CASSVGGANTGELFF
CDR3nt: TGTGCCAGCAGCGTGGGGGGAGCGAACACCGGGGAGCTGTTTTTT
d_gene: -
v_gene: TRBV9
abundance: -
j_gene: TRBJ2-2

CDR3aa: CASSRESATNEKLFF
CDR3nt: TGTGCCAGCAGCCGAGAATCTGCAACTAATGAAAAACTGTTTTTT
d_gene: -
v_gene: TRBV5-6
abundance: -
j_gene: TRBJ1-4

CDR3aa: CASSEVKGVGEKLFF
CDR3nt: TGTGCCAGCAGTGAAGTGAAGGGGGTCGGGGAAAAACTGTTTTTT
d_gene: -
v_gene: TRBV25-1
abundance: -
j_gene: TRBJ1-4

CDR3aa: CASSYGQVSVNEQFF
CDR3nt: TGTGCCAGCAGTTATGGACAGGTCTCGGTTAATGAGCAGTTCTTC
d_gene: TRBD1
v_gene: TRBV6-6
abundance: -
j_gene: TRBJ2-1

CDR3aa: CASSQDRDRGSSDEKLFF
CDR3nt: TGCGCCAGCAGCCAGGACCGGGACAGGGGGTCTTCGGATGAAAAACTGTTTTTT
d_gene: TRBD1
v_gene: TRBV4-1
abundance: -
j_gene: TRBJ1-4

CDR3aa: CASSLGGASTDTQYF
CDR3nt: TGCGCCAGCAGCTTGGGCGGGGCTAGCACAGATACGCAGTATTTT
d_gene: -
v_gene: TRBV5-1
abundance: few
j_gene: TRBJ2-3

CDR3aa: CASSPSGSTYEKLFF
CDR3nt: TGTGCCAGCAGCCCATCAGGGTCGACTTATGAAAAACTGTTTTTT
d_gene: -
v_gene: TRBV7-9
abundance: -
j_gene: TRBJ1-4

CDR3aa: CAISARQGSGTDTQYF
CDR3nt: TGTGCCATCAGTGCACGACAGGGATCGGGCACAGATACGCAGTATTTT
d_gene: TRBD1
v_gene: TRBV10-3
abundance: -
j_gene: TRBJ2-3